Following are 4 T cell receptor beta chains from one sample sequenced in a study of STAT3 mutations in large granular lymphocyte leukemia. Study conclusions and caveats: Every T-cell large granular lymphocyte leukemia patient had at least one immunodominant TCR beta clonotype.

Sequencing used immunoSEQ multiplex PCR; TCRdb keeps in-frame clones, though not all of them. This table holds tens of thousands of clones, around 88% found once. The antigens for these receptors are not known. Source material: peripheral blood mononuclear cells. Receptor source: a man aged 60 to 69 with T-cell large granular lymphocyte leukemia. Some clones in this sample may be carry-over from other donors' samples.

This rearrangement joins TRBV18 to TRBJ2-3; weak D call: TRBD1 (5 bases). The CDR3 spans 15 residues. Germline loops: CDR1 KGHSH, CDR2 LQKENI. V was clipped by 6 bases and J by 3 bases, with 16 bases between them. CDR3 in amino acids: CASSETVMRTDTQYF. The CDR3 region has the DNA TGTGCCAGCTCCGAGACAGTAATGAGAACAGATACGCAGTATTTT.

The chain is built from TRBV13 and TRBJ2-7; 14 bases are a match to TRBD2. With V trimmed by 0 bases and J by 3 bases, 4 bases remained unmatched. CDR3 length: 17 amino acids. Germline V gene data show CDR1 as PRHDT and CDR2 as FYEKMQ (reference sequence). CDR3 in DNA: TGTGCCAGCAGCTTAGGAGGGACTAGCGGGAGCGTCTACGAGCAGTACTTC. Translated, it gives CASSLGGTSGSVYEQYF.

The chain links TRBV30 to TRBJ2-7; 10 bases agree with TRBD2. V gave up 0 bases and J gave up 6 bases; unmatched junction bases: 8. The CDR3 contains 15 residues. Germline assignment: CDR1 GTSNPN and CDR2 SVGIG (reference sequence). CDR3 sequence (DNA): TGTGCCTGGAGTGTAGCGGGAGGGACCCTCTTCGAGCAGTACTTC. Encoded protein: CAWSVAGGTLFEQYF.

The CDR3 loop reads CASSSYGTGNTIYF. In DNA form, the CDR3 reads TGTGCCAGCAGCTCCTATGGGACCGGAAACACCATATATTTT. This rearrangement joins TRBV7-2 to TRBJ1-3, with a tentative D call TRBD1 (5 bases). CDR3 length: 14 residues. Deletions cut 4 bases from V and 4 bases from J, with 11 bases between. CDR1 and CDR2 (germline): SGHTA, FQGNSA.